This TCR beta chain appears in the sequencing data of a study of breast tumors, draining lymph nodes, adjacent tissues. Broader study findings: Compared with basal-like, luminal-like tumors shared significantly more repertoire with nontumor tissue. Compared with lymph nodes, tumors were less diverse; compared with nontumor tissue, more. Data fit most tumor T cells coming from lymph node, expanding in tumor.

TCRdb itself ran the multiplex PCR reads through MiXCR, one entry per CDR3 protein. The sample includes approximately 89,000 distinct CDR3 sequences, around 29% of them seen just once. The table lists this clonotype with many counts. Its target is not known. Axillary draining lymph nodes of breast cancer patients supplied the node samples. CDR3 length equals 13 residues. The V gene lost 4 bases and the J gene lost 3 bases, with 7 bases spanning the gap. Germline V lookup: CDR1 MNHNS, CDR2 SASEGT. The sample taken for sequencing was axillary lymph node tissue. V usage is TRBV6-1 and J usage is TRBJ1-5; D unresolved. This receptor was obtained from a female donor with breast cancer. Some clones in this sample may be carry-over from other donors' samples. The chain's CDR3 is CASSAGFNQPQHF. CDR3 coding DNA: TGTGCCAGCAGTGCGGGTTTCAATCAGCCCCAGCATTTT.